Listed below are T cell receptor beta chains from one sample, sequenced in a study of blood T cell repertoires in COVID-19. The method was immunoSEQ multiplex PCR; TCRdb's version includes in-frame clones alone and lacks a portion of them. The repertoire consists of about 58,000 clones, with about 90% occurring once and the leading ten covering roughly 1.4%. The sequencing input was peripheral blood. The receptors shown here come from a man aged 55 to 69 with acute or convalescent COVID-19. The CDR3 runs from the conserved cysteine through the conserved F or W. The D gene is left open where the match is weak. Clone size appears in some rows only: once, few, many, or a class for an expanded clone.

J	size	V	D	DNA	CDR3
TRBJ1-3	few	TRBV5-1	.	TGCGCCAGCAGCTTGGGACAGCCAAGCTCTGGAAACACCATATATTTT	CASSLGQPSSGNTIYF
TRBJ2-1	.	TRBV6-2/TRBV6-3	TRBD2	TGTGCCAGCAGCCCGACTAGCGGCGGCTACAATGAGCAGTTCTTC	CASSPTSGGYNEQFF
TRBJ1-4	.	TRBV29-1	.	TGCAGCGTGTCAAACGGGACACCTAATGAAAAACTGTTTTTT	CSVSNGTPNEKLFF
TRBJ1-1	.	TRBV27	.	TGTGCCAGCAGTTTAAGGGGCAAGGGGTTGAACACTGAAGCTTTCTTT	CASSLRGKGLNTEAFF
TRBJ2-7	once	TRBV6-4	TRBD2	TGTGCCAGCAGTATCCAAGCGGGAGGGAGCTACGAGCAGTACTTC	CASSIQAGGSYEQYF
TRBJ2-7	once	TRBV11-1	.	TGTGCCAGCAGCTTAGGGACCACGGGAGAGCAGTACTTC	CASSLGTTGEQYF
TRBJ2-3	.	TRBV4-3	TRBD2	TGCGCCAGCAGCCTCGAAGCGGGAGGGGGTGGGGATACGCAGTATTTT	CASSLEAGGGGDTQYF
TRBJ2-1	.	TRBV19	.	TGTGCCAGTAGTGCCCCCCTAGCGTACTCCTACAATGAGCAGTTCTTC	CASSAPLAYSYNEQFF
TRBJ1-6	.	TRBV11-3	TRBD1	TGTGCCAGCAGCTTATACAGGGGGATGGACTATAATTCACCCCTCCACTTT	CASSLYRGMDYNSPLHF
TRBJ2-2	.	TRBV15	TRBD1	TGTGCCACCAGCAGAGATCTGGACAGGGGGGCCGGGGAGCTGTTTTTT	CATSRDLDRGAGELFF
TRBJ2-1	.	TRBV5-4	TRBD2	TGTGCCAGCAGCTTGGACGTGGGAGGGTGGGTGAATGAGCAGTTCTTC	CASSLDVGGWVNEQFF
TRBJ1-5	.	TRBV4-3	.	TGCGCCAGCAGCCAAGTAAGGGGGTTCAATCAGCCCCAGCATTTT	CASSQVRGFNQPQHF
TRBJ2-1	.	TRBV4-1	.	TGCGCCAGCAGCCAAGAGCGTGAGATCGATGAGCAGTTCTTC	CASSQEREIDEQFF
TRBJ1-5	.	TRBV5-6	.	TGTGCCAGCAGCTTGGCTAGTACTAATCAGCCCCAGCATTTT	CASSLASTNQPQHF
TRBJ1-5	.	TRBV28	TRBD1	TGTGCCAGCAGTCCCGGGGACAGGGCCCATAGCAATCAGCCCCAGCATTTT	CASSPGDRAHSNQPQHF
TRBJ1-1	.	TRBV29-1	.	TGCAGCATCGTCCAAGAGGCGGGGGGCTCTGAAGCTTTCTTT	CSIVQEAGGSEAFF
TRBJ1-2	.	TRBV25-1	.	TGTGCCAGCACCGGGACTGCAACAGGCTACACCTTC	CASTGTATGYTF
TRBJ1-6	.	TRBV9	.	TGTGCCAGCAGCGTAGCTTCAGGGGCTAATTCACCCCTCCACTTT	CASSVASGANSPLHF
TRBJ1-3	.	TRBV19	TRBD1	TGTGCCAGTAAACCGGACAGGGGGCTTGGAAACACCATATATTTT	CASKPDRGLGNTIYF
TRBJ1-5	.	TRBV6-2/TRBV6-3	TRBD1	TGTGCCAGCAGTTGGTACAGGGGACCCAATCAGCCCCAGCATTTT	CASSWYRGPNQPQHF
TRBJ2-3	.	TRBV5-1	.	TGCGCCAGCAGGAGCGAGCTTAGCACAGATACGCAGTATTTT	CASRSELSTDTQYF
TRBJ1-6	.	TRBV19	TRBD1	TGTGCCAGTTCTTCCGGGACAGTTAATTCACCCCTCCACTTT	CASSSGTVNSPLHF
TRBJ2-5	.	TRBV25-1	.	TGTGCCAGCAGTATAACCGGGACTTTCGGGACCCAGTACTTC	CASSITGTFGTQYF
TRBJ1-3	.	TRBV28	TRBD1	TGTGCCAGCACCCAAGGGACAGGGTTCGGAAACACCATATATTTT	CASTQGTGFGNTIYF
TRBJ2-7	.	TRBV6-5	.	TGTGCCAGCAGTTACCTGGACAACTACGAGCAGTACTTC	CASSYLDNYEQYF
TRBJ1-5	.	TRBV6-5	.	TGTGCCAGCAGTTACCCACAGGTAAGCAATCAGCCCCAGCATTTT	CASSYPQVSNQPQHF
TRBJ2-7	.	TRBV2	TRBD2	TGTGCCAGCAGTGATTGGCTAGCGGAGTACGAGCAGTACTTC	CASSDWLAEYEQYF
TRBJ2-1	.	TRBV15	.	TGTGCCACCAGCAGCTCCCGACAGGTCGATGAGCAGTTCTTC	CATSSSRQVDEQFF
TRBJ2-7	.	TRBV29-1	.	TGCAGCGTTGTTAACAGACCCTACGAGCAGTACTTC	CSVVNRPYEQYF
TRBJ1-5	.	TRBV10-3	TRBD1	TGTGCCACCTCCGATCGGGACAGGGAAGATCAGCCCCAGCATTTT	CATSDRDREDQPQHF
TRBJ1-1	few	TRBV9	TRBD1	TGTGCCAGCTCGGCTGAGTTACAGGGGGCTATCACTGAAGCTTTCTTT	CASSAELQGAITEAFF
TRBJ2-5	once	TRBV27	.	TGTGCCAGCAGTTTAGCGGGGCGCCAAGAGACCCAGTACTTC	CASSLAGRQETQYF
TRBJ2-5	.	TRBV11-3	.	TGTGCCAGCAGCTTTGACAGGTACCAAGAGACCCAGTACTTC	CASSFDRYQETQYF
TRBJ1-1	.	TRBV6-2/TRBV6-3	.	TGTGCCAGCAGTTACCCCCCAGGGATGAACACTGAAGCTTTCTTT	CASSYPPGMNTEAFF
TRBJ1-1	.	TRBV19	TRBD1	TGTGCCAGTAGTCTACGGACAGGGAGGACTGAAGCTTTCTTT	CASSLRTGRTEAFF
TRBJ1-1	.	TRBV9	.	TGTGCCAGCAGCGTAGCCCAGGCAGGGTCTGAAGCTTTCTTT	CASSVAQAGSEAFF
TRBJ2-3	.	TRBV29-1	TRBD2	TGCAGCGTTGAGCCCGCAGAGCGGGAGCTGTATTTT	CSVEPAERELYF
TRBJ2-3	.	TRBV19	.	TGTGCCAGTAGTATAAATCCGGGGATCGTAGGCACAGATACGCAGTATTTT	CASSINPGIVGTDTQYF
TRBJ1-2	.	TRBV19	TRBD1	TGTGCCAGTAGTATGGCAGGGGGCGCGGGGAACTATGGCTACACCTTC	CASSMAGGAGNYGYTF
TRBJ2-7	.	TRBV6-5	TRBD1	TGTGCCAGCAGCGACAGGGGGCAAGCCTACGAGCAGTACTTC	CASSDRGQAYEQYF
TRBJ2-1	.	TRBV4-1	TRBD2	TGCGCCAGCAGCCTACCTGTAGCGGGAGTGTATGAGCAGTTCTTC	CASSLPVAGVYEQFF
TRBJ2-7	.	TRBV6-6	TRBD2	TGTGCCAGCAGTTACCCGACTAGCGGTGTCTACGAGCAGTACTTC	CASSYPTSGVYEQYF
TRBJ1-1	.	TRBV6-5	.	TGTGCCAGCAGTATTCGGACGGGGGAAGCTTTCTTT	CASSIRTGEAFF
TRBJ1-3	.	TRBV29-1	TRBD1	TGCAGCGTTGAGACAGGGGCTGGAAACACCATATATTTT	CSVETGAGNTIYF
TRBJ1-1	.	TRBV14	.	TGTGCCAGTTCAGGAGGCCCCCGCACTGAAGCTTTCTTT	CASSGGPRTEAFF
TRBJ2-3	.	TRBV6-1	TRBD2	TGTGCCAGCAGTGGTCCTGGAGCGGGAGTTCAAGCAGATACGCAGTATTTT	CASSGPGAGVQADTQYF
TRBJ2-4	.	TRBV24-1	TRBD1	TGTGCCACCAGTGATCAGGGGACAGCTAAAAACATTCAGTACTTC	CATSDQGTAKNIQYF
TRBJ1-1	.	TRBV3-1/TRBV3-2	.	TGTGCCAGCAGTCCAGGGAGGGCGAGACGCGCTGAAGCTTTCTTT	CASSPGRARRAEAFF
TRBJ1-2	.	TRBV11-2	.	TGTGCCAGCAGCTTAGGCCCACAGGGAGACTCACCAGGCTACACCTTC	CASSLGPQGDSPGYTF
TRBJ2-3	.	TRBV6-1	TRBD2	TGTGCCAGCAGTGCGAGACTAGCGGGAGGGTCCACAGATACGCAGTATTTT	CASSARLAGGSTDTQYF
TRBJ2-1	.	TRBV7-3	TRBD2	TGTGCCAGCAGCTTCACCGGGACTAGCGGGAGGGAGCAGTTCTTC	CASSFTGTSGREQFF
TRBJ2-4	.	TRBV18	.	TGTGCCAGCTCACCACCGCAGGGGTCCATAGCCAAAAACATTCAGTACTTC	CASSPPQGSIAKNIQYF
TRBJ1-4	once	TRBV5-1	.	TGCGCCAGCAGACTGGGAGGGGTCGGGGAAAAACTGTTTTTT	CASRLGGVGEKLFF
TRBJ2-7	.	TRBV30	TRBD2	TGTGCCTGGAGTGTACTCTTGAGGGAGGGGTACGAGCAGTACTTC	CAWSVLLREGYEQYF
TRBJ1-5	.	TRBV14	.	TGTGCCAGCAGCCTTACGGGGGGCGGGAATCAGCCCCAGCATTTT	CASSLTGGGNQPQHF
TRBJ2-3	once	TRBV3-1/TRBV3-2	.	TGTGCCAGCAGCCAAGACAGTGGGGAGGCGGATACGCAGTATTTT	CASSQDSGEADTQYF
TRBJ2-1	.	TRBV6-6	TRBD1	TGTGCCAGCAGCCATCCGGGACAGCGCCACAATGAGCAGTTCTTC	CASSHPGQRHNEQFF
TRBJ2-5	.	TRBV6-1	TRBD1	TGTGCCAGCAGTGAAGGGTGGAACCGGGACAGGGTTCTGGGGACCCAGTACTTC	CASSEGWNRDRVLGTQYF
TRBJ1-6	.	TRBV7-3	.	TGTGCCAGCAGCCCATCTCTATCTTCACCCCTCCACTTT	CASSPSLSSPLHF